Below, 22 T cell receptor beta chains from the same sample are listed, as sequenced in a study of blood T cell repertoires in COVID-19. Assay: immunoSEQ multiplex PCR; the TCRdb copy retains only in-frame clones and omits some. The sample holds a few hundred thousand clones, about 80% seen once. Sequencing used PBMCs or T cells enriched from blood (not recorded which). These receptors were taken from a man between 50 and 59 years old who had recovered from COVID-19.

This chain joins TRBV19 and TRBJ2-1; D remains ambiguous. Germline lookup yields CDR1 LNHDA and CDR2 SQIVND (reference sequence). The CDR3 is 11 residues long. The V end was cut by 5 bases, the J end by 7 bases, with 6 bases between. For the CDR3, the DNA is TGTGCCAGTAGTCACGGGAATGAGCAGTTCTTC. Translating it yields CASSHGNEQFF.

The V and J genes are TRBV28 and TRBJ1-4, with D uncertain. The CDR3 extends over 14 amino acids. V dropped 3 bases and J dropped 0 bases, with 5 bases sitting between them. The germline V gene encodes CDR1 MDHEN and CDR2 SYDVKM. The CDR3 spells CASSFPATNEKLFF. In nucleotides, the CDR3 is TGTGCCAGCAGTTTCCCGGCAACTAATGAAAAACTGTTTTTT.

The rearrangement links TRBV20-1 to TRBJ1-5; TRBD1 agrees at 8 bases. V lost 5 bases to trimming and J lost 2 bases; unmatched junction nucleotides: 5. The germline V gene encodes CDR1 DFQATT and CDR2 SNEGSKA (reference sequence). The CDR3 spans 14 residues. CDR3 coding DNA: TGCAGTGCTCGTGGACAGGGTGGCAATCAGCCCCAGCATTTT. Its protein is CSARGQGGNQPQHF.

This chain uses TRBV7-9 with TRBJ1-5, with a tentative D call TRBD1 (5 bases). V shed 1 base and J shed 1 base, with 17 bases lying between them. CDR1 is SEHNR and CDR2 is FQNEAQ in the germline V gene (reference sequence). CDR3 length: 18 residues. Here the CDR3 DNA reads TGTGCCAGCAGCTTAGAGTTCCAGGGAGGTTGGAGCAATCAGCCCCAGCATTTT. Its protein is CASSLEFQGGWSNQPQHF.

This chain uses TRBV20-1 with TRBJ1-2; no clear D. V was trimmed by 6 bases and J by 6 bases, leaving 11 bases between them. CDR1 DFQATT and CDR2 SNEGSKA come from the germline V gene (reference sequence). The CDR3 has 11 amino acids. CDR3 in DNA: TGCAGTGCCTTCTTCCGGGATGGCTACACCTTC. This codes for CSAFFRDGYTF.

A single count supports this clone. The junction and the germline gene differ at one end; a read error may be behind it. This chain uses TRBV7-7 with TRBJ2-1; a weak D match, TRBD2 (6 bases). The CDR3 spans 16 residues. Germline V CDR1 and CDR2: SSHAT, FNYEAQ (reference sequence). The CDR3 coding sequence is TGTGCTAGCAGCTTATTCGCGGGGAGCTCCTACAATGAGCAGTTCTTC. Its translation: CASSLFAGSSYNEQFF. The variable domain in full, with the rest retrieved from reference TRBV7-7 and TRBJ2-1, is GAGVSQSPRYKVTKRGQDVTLRCDPISSHATLYWYQQALGQGPEFLTYFNYEAQPDKSGLPSDRFSAERPEGSISTLTIQRTEQRDSAMYRCASSLFAGSSYNEQFFGPGTRLTVL.

The chain links TRBV6-5 to TRBJ2-1, with a weak D call TRBD1 (5 bases). Trimming shortened V by 6 bases and J by 4 bases, and 7 bases separated the two germline ends. The CDR3 is 12 amino acids. CDR1 is MNHEY, CDR2 SVGAGI, per germline. Here the CDR3 DNA reads TGTGCCAGCAGAAAGGGGTACAATGAGCAGTTCTTC. This codes for CASRKGYNEQFF.

The V gene is TRBV3-1 (or the pseudogene TRBV3-2), the J gene TRBJ1-4, with D perhaps matching TRBD1 (6 bases). CDR1 LGHDT and CDR2 YNNKEL come from the germline V gene (reference sequence). Trimming left V 7 bases short and J 10 bases short, with 22 bases between. This CDR3 spans 15 amino acids. CDR3 sequence reads: CASIVMRQGMGKLFF. The CDR3, as DNA: TGTGCCAGCATAGTGATGAGGCAGGGGATGGGAAAACTGTTTTTT.

This clone was seen just once. The chain uses TRBV19 and TRBJ2-1, with 9 bases that match TRBD2. CDR3 size: 14 residues. Per germline, CDR1 LNHDA and CDR2 SQIVND (reference sequence). Trimming at V came to 7 bases and at J to 2 bases, leaving 3 bases not matched to a gene. The CDR3 DNA reads TGTGCCAGTACCCCTAGCGGGACCTACAATGAGCAGTTCTTC. This codes for CASTPSGTYNEQFF. Supplemented by reference TRBV19 and TRBJ2-1, the full variable domain reads DGGITQSPKYLFRKEGQNVTLSCEQNLNHDAMYWYRQDPGQGLRLIYYSQIVNDFQKGDIAEGYSVSREKKESFPLTVTSAQKNPTAFYLCASTPSGTYNEQFFGPGTRLTVL.

The chain couples TRBV5-8 to TRBJ1-5; D is unclear. With 4 bases removed from V and 3 bases from J, the gap between germline ends came to 11 bases. Germline CDR1 SGHTS, CDR2 YDEGEE. The CDR3 spans 14 residues. The CDR3 loop is CASSIPGPNQPQHF. In DNA, the CDR3 is TGTGCCAGCAGCATTCCCGGTCCCAATCAGCCCCAGCATTTT.

The chain couples TRBV11-1 to TRBJ1-2; 7 bases match TRBD1. The CDR3 is 15 residues long. Germline V gives CDR1 SGHAT, CDR2 FQDESV (reference sequence). V was clipped by 5 bases and J by 5 bases; unmatched bases: 11. For the CDR3, the DNA is TGTGCCAGCAGCGCCCGGACAGGCTCCCTTTATGGCTACACCTTC. It yields the protein CASSARTGSLYGYTF. Together with reference TRBV11-1 and TRBJ1-2, the CDR3 gives the full variable domain: EAEVAQSPRYKITEKSQAVAFWCDPISGHATLYWYRQILGQGPELLVQFQDESVVDDSQLPKDRFSAERLKGVDSTLKIQPAELGDSAMYLCASSARTGSLYGYTFGSGTRLTVV.

The rearrangement joins TRBV20-1 to TRBJ1-1; perhaps TRBD1 as D (6 bases). The CDR3 length is 13 residues. Germline loops: CDR1 DFQATT, CDR2 SNEGSKA (reference sequence). Trimming removed 3 bases from V and 4 bases from J, with 12 bases in between. The CDR3 sequence: CSASGQGPTEAFF. In nucleotides, the CDR3 is TGCAGTGCTAGTGGGCAGGGGCCCACTGAAGCTTTCTTT.

The rearrangement links TRBV4-3 to TRBJ2-2; maybe TRBD1 (5 bases). The CDR3 has 17 amino acids. Trimming took off 0 bases at V and 0 bases at J, with 11 bases between the two ends. Germline V lookup: CDR1 LGHNA, CDR2 YSLEER. DNA of the CDR3: TGCGCCAGCAGCCAAGATCATAGGGGCGCGAACACCGGGGAGCTGTTTTTT. The encoded protein is CASSQDHRGANTGELFF.

This clone was detected once. V gene TRBV29-1 combines with J gene TRBJ2-3; D not certain. Germline CDR1 is SQVTM and CDR2 is ANQGSEA. The CDR3 runs to 12 residues. Trimming cost V 0 bases and J 3 bases, with 4 bases left between them. In DNA, the CDR3 is TGCAGCGTTGAAGACGGGACAGATACGCAGTATTTT. It codes for CSVEDGTDTQYF.

The rearrangement joins TRBV7-8 to TRBJ1-1; 7 nucleotides agree with TRBD1. Germline CDR1 is SGHVS and CDR2 is FQNEAQ. J was trimmed by 3 bases and V by 5 bases; bases with no gene match: 6. The CDR3 totals 14 residues. In DNA form, the CDR3 reads TGTGCCAGCAGCCCCAGGGACAGTCACACTGAAGCTTTCTTT. Translating it yields CASSPRDSHTEAFF.

CDR3 protein: CASSPRTGPNSYHEKLFF. Here the CDR3 DNA reads TGTGCCAGCAGTCCACGGACAGGCCCGAATTCTTACCATGAAAAACTGTTTTTT. The rearrangement joins TRBV27 to TRBJ1-4, with TRBD1 identical over 7 bases. This CDR3 contains 18 residues. The germline CDR1 and CDR2 sequences are MNHEY and SMNVEV (reference sequence). The ends lost 5 bases at V and 6 bases at J; junction bases unmatched: 18.

The V gene is TRBV6-1, the J gene TRBJ1-5; D gene ambiguous. Trimming pared 0 bases from V and 6 bases from J, leaving 12 bases between. CDR3 size: 15 residues. CDR1 and CDR2 from the germline V gene are MNHNS and SASEGT. CDR3 region: CASSEAVSGGQPQHF. The CDR3 nucleotides read TGTGCCAGCAGTGAAGCGGTGTCAGGAGGTCAGCCCCAGCATTTT.

This clone was found once. The chain has TRBV3-1 (or the pseudogene TRBV3-2) and TRBJ1-3; perhaps TRBD1 as D (5 bases). CDR1 is LGHDT, CDR2 YNNKEL, per germline (reference sequence). CDR3 size: 18 residues. The V and J ends lost 1 base and 0 bases respectively, with 16 bases between them. The CDR3 loop reads CASSQGVGRQSSGNTIYF. The CDR3 DNA is TGTGCCAGCAGCCAAGGGGTGGGCAGACAGAGCTCTGGAAACACCATATATTTT.

The rearrangement uses TRBV14 and TRBJ2-2; no firm D call. V lost 1 base to trimming and J lost 3 bases, with 6 bases between them. Per germline, CDR1 SGHDN and CDR2 FVKESK. The CDR3 covers 14 residues. The CDR3 DNA reads TGTGCCAGCAGCCAAGTACAGTACACCGGGGAGCTGTTTTTT. Translating it yields CASSQVQYTGELFF.

About this clone: Compared with germline, one end of the junction differs, possibly owing to a read error. This chain connects TRBV2 to TRBJ2-1; 13 bases agree with TRBD2. CDR1 is SNHLY, CDR2 FYNNEI, per germline. The CDR3 contains 20 residues. CDR3: CASSRRLAGGPTSDGNVQFF. The CDR3, as DNA: TGTGCCAGCAGTCGGCGACTAGCGGGGGGACCTACGAGCGATGGCAATGTGCAGTTCTTC.

The chain couples TRBV28 to TRBJ1-5; TRBD1 is a possible D gene (6 bases). Germline V gene lookup returns CDR1 MDHEN and CDR2 SYDVKM. V was pared by 8 bases and J by 4 bases, with 21 bases between. There are 16 residues in the CDR3. For the CDR3, the DNA is TGTGCCAGCTTCTCCCCTGCGACAGGTGGGAATCAGCCCCAGCATTTT. It yields the protein CASFSPATGGNQPQHF.

This clone was recorded once. The rearrangement links TRBV27 to TRBJ2-7; 7 nucleotides agree with TRBD1. Germline V gives CDR1 MNHEY, CDR2 SMNVEV (reference sequence). The CDR3 has 15 amino acids. V shed 5 bases, J shed 0 bases, and the junction held 7 bases outside the gene matches. This CDR3 reads CASSLEGQYSYEQYF. CDR3 nucleotide sequence: TGTGCCAGCAGTCTCGAGGGACAGTACTCCTACGAGCAGTACTTC.